The present T cell receptor beta chain was sequenced within a study of T cell responses to AZD1222 COVID-19 vaccine (dated by TCRdb to about 2021). Turning to the overall study: Because spike-specific TCR depth and breadth did not differ between the two schedules, AZD1222 recipients who got a second dose at roughly 4 weeks were pooled with those who got a second dose at roughly 12 weeks. TCR sequencing covered some 250 trial participants: 200 to 210 given two doses of AZD1222 and 26 given two doses of MenACWY control vaccine. Enrollment into the trials was organized by age into subgroups of 18-55, 56-69 and 70-plus years, and those subgroups contained approximately 150, 30 and 60 TCR-sequenced participants, respectively. The study at large found these results: Because no day 14 peak-response samples were available, the repertoires could be characterized only after the peak T cell response. The 56-69-year group was small, and its depth increase did not reach significance, likely because of low power. Only five or six AZD1222 recipients were SARS-CoV-2 seropositive at baseline, limiting conclusions about previously exposed vaccinees. A significant rise in spike-specific TCR breadth and depth was observed after two AZD1222 doses relative to day 0 and relative to MenACWY recipients. Epitopes outside the regions mutated in the B.1.351 and B.1.1.7 variants were reportedly recognized by nearly half of the unique spike-specific TCRs. The whole spike protein was spanned by vaccine-associated CD4 TCRs, and dominant responses were seen in regions 160-218 and 743-854. Most participants were white British and females outnumbered males, and the authors suggested that clonal diversity may have been underestimated.

The CDR3 regions of human TCRbeta chains were analyzed by immunosequencing. As for the authors' bioinformatics: TCRs in the repertoires were compared against a reference library of SARS-CoV-2-specific TCRs that had been generated with the MIRA antigen-specificity platform. Breadth was defined as the fraction of unique TCRs that were SARS-CoV-2-associated, and depth was defined as the fraction of total T cells that were SARS-CoV-2-associated. Each spike-specific TCR was assigned to its reactive spike region and to a CD4 or CD8 class using the MIRA data. Log10-transformed breadth and depth values were compared by one-way ANOVA with Sidak's multiple comparisons tests. TCRdb stores this immuneACCESS table with in-frame sequences only. Part of the clones is absent; in the studies checked, under half of the shortfall reflects unresolved V genes, and no reason is known for the rest. V, J and clone size are taken as reported in that table, and D and trimming were inferred from the DNA itself. This sample comprises around 160,000 clones, approximately 94% of them detected only once. The ten largest clonotypes hold approximately 0.6% of the sample.

According to the germline V gene, CDR1 reads MRHNA and CDR2 reads SNTAGT. The CDR3 measures 14 amino acids from cysteine to phenylalanine. This entry keeps only the CDR3 DNA: 42 bases, framed from base 1. Trimmed from V: 8 bases; trimmed from J: 6 bases; junction bases lacking a gene match: 7. The sample's time point label, in plain terms: baseline before first vaccination. Vaccinee samples came from UK trials COV001 and COV002, including a single-blind randomized controlled phase 2/3 trial of AZD1222 (ChAdOx1 nCoV-19) in healthy adults. For TCRbeta chain sequencing, PBMC samples from trial participants were taken at day 0 and at day 28 after the second dose. Details on this clone: Its antigen is currently not known. No quality values exist for individual bases; no much larger clone is one base distant.

The clonotype was recovered from an adult in good health. The input for sequencing was peripheral blood, taken on day 0 of AZD1222 vaccination. The V gene is TRBV6-4 and the J gene is TRBJ2-1; 10 middle bases align to TRBD2. The CDR3 sequence is CASQRLAGPNEQFF. The DNA reads as follows: TGTGCCAGCCAAAGACTAGCGGGCCCCAATGAGCAGTTCTTC.